The next 22 T cell receptor beta chains were all read from a single sample in a study of blood T cells in healthy people across ages. A second PCR, run for about 7 to 11 cycles, used a sample-barcoded 5' primer plus a J-beta primer mix. Each CDR3 protein gets one entry after TCRdb re-called the 5' RACE reads with MiXCR. The table has approximately 800,000 distinct CDR3 sequences, about 42% seen once. Sequencing was carried out using blood. The source of these receptors is an elderly man in good health.

The chain employs TRBV7-2 and TRBJ1-2; 9 bases map to TRBD1. Per germline, CDR1 SGHTA and CDR2 FQGNSA. The CDR3 has 17 amino acids. The junction had 9 bases not matched to a gene; V was cut back by 2 bases and J by 2 bases. This chain's CDR3 is CASSLIGGTGGNYGYTF. Here the CDR3 DNA reads TGTGCCAGCAGCTTAATCGGGGGAACAGGGGGCAACTATGGCTACACCTTC.

The CDR3 spells CSVIGTQYNEQYF. For the CDR3, the DNA is TGCAGCGTTATAGGGACTCAGTACAATGAGCAGTACTTC. This chain uses TRBV29-1 with TRBJ2-7, with a tentative D call TRBD2 (6 bases). Looked up from germline, CDR1 is SQVTM and CDR2 is ANQGSEA. The V gene lost 5 bases and the J gene lost 7 bases, with 18 bases spanning the gap. The CDR3 spans 13 residues.

Only a few counts were recorded for this clonotype. The chain is built from TRBV7-9 and TRBJ2-5, with TRBD2 matching 10 bases. After removal of 3 bases from V and 5 bases from J, the junction contained 15 bases not matched to a gene. Germline CDR1 is SEHNR and CDR2 is FQNEAQ (reference sequence). The CDR3 consists of 18 residues. Here the CDR3 reads CASSFGDLAGALGETQYF. The CDR3 nucleotides are TGTGCCAGCAGCTTTGGGGATCTAGCGGGAGCCCTGGGGGAGACCCAGTACTTC.

The rearrangement uses TRBV4-2 and TRBJ2-7; 8 nucleotides match TRBD1. The length of the CDR3 is 15 residues. Looked up from germline, CDR1 is LGHNA and CDR2 is YNFKEQ. The V segment lost 1 base and the J segment 5 bases; nucleotides outside the gene matches: 7. CDR3 DNA: TGTGCCAGCAGCCAAGTTTTTGGGACAGGCGACGAGCAGTACTTC. Encoded protein: CASSQVFGTGDEQYF.

The chain uses TRBV12-3 or TRBV12-4 and TRBJ2-3; the match to TRBD2 covers 8 bases. Trimming cost V 6 bases and J 0 bases; bases outside gene matches: 5. This CDR3 spans 15 amino acids. In DNA form, the CDR3 reads TGTGCCAGCAGAACGACTAGCGTGAGCACAGATACGCAGTATTTT. This codes for CASRTTSVSTDTQYF.

This chain uses TRBV5-1 with TRBJ2-3, with D perhaps TRBD1 (6 bases). CDR3 length: 15 amino acids. With 0 bases removed from V and 4 bases from J, the gap between germline ends came to 12 bases. Germline V gives CDR1 SGHRS, CDR2 YFSETQ. CDR3 residues: CASSLGTARSDTQYF. In nucleotides, the CDR3 is TGCGCCAGCAGCTTGGGGACAGCGAGGTCAGATACGCAGTATTTT.

The genes are TRBV12-3 or TRBV12-4 and TRBJ2-3, with D possibly TRBD1 on 6 matching bases. V was pared by 4 bases and J by 0 bases, with 11 bases between. The CDR3 is made up of 15 amino acids. CDR3 loop: CASSSGQHSTDTQYF. The CDR3 region has the DNA TGTGCCAGCAGTTCTGGACAGCATAGCACAGATACGCAGTATTTT.

This chain uses TRBV6-2 or TRBV6-3 with TRBJ2-4; either TRBD1 or TRBD2 may fit D (5 bases each). This CDR3 spans 15 amino acids. Deletions cut 4 bases from V and 8 bases from J, with 18 bases between. Germline loops: CDR1 MNHEY, CDR2 SVGEGT. The CDR3 DNA sequence: TGTGCCAGCAGTTTATCAGAACGGGGCTCAGACATTCAGTACTTC. It yields the protein CASSLSERGSDIQYF.

V and J are TRBV20-1 and TRBJ1-1; a possible D gene is TRBD1 (6 bases). Germline CDR1 is DFQATT and CDR2 is SNEGSKA (reference sequence). This CDR3 spans 13 amino acids. Trimming left V 3 bases short and J 4 bases short, with 12 bases between. This CDR3 reads CSASTGYITEAFF. CDR3 coding DNA: TGCAGTGCTAGTACAGGGTATATCACTGAAGCTTTCTTT.

This clonotype was found a few times. This chain links TRBV9 with TRBJ1-3; a weak D match, TRBD1 (6 bases). The CDR3 contains 17 residues. V gave up 0 bases and J gave up 0 bases, with 13 bases separating them. Germline V gene lookup returns CDR1 SGDLS and CDR2 YYNGEE. The chain's CDR3 is CASSVGDTTYSGNTIYF. The CDR3 DNA sequence: TGTGCCAGCAGCGTAGGGGACACAACCTACTCTGGAAACACCATATATTTT. Full variable domain (outside the CDR3, taken from reference TRBV9 and TRBJ1-3): DSGVTQTPKHLITATGQRVTLRCSPRSGDLSVYWYQQSLDQGLQFLIQYYNGEERAKGNILERFSAQQFPDLHSELNLSSLELGDSALYFCASSVGDTTYSGNTIYFGEGSWLTVV.

The sample holds one count of this clonotype. The chain carries TRBV7-9 and TRBJ2-5; D is perhaps TRBD1 or TRBD2 (7 bases each). The J call may be faulty, since TRBJ2-7 better matches the DNA end. In germline, CDR1 is SEHNR, CDR2 FQNEAQ (reference sequence). This CDR3 region has 16 residues. Here the CDR3 DNA reads TGTGCCAGCAGCTTTTCGGCAGGGGGAGTAGCGGGCGAGCAGTACTTC. It is translated as CASSFSAGGVAGEQYF.

The rearrangement joins TRBV20-1 to TRBJ1-2, with TRBD1 as a possible D gene (5 bases). The V gene lost 5 bases and the J gene lost 2 bases, with 15 bases spanning the gap. From germline, CDR1 is DFQATT and CDR2 SNEGSKA (reference sequence). This CDR3 comprises 14 residues. The CDR3 reads CSAPRDGGNYGYTF. The CDR3 region has the DNA TGCAGTGCTCCTAGGGACGGGGGAAACTATGGCTACACCTTC.

The rearrangement uses TRBV4-3 and TRBJ2-1; D might be TRBD2 (5 bases). Trimming cost V 0 bases and J 15 bases, with 18 bases left between them. The CDR3 totals 14 residues. Per the germline V gene, CDR1 is LGHNA and CDR2 is YSLEER. CDR3 DNA: TGCGCCAGCAGCCAAGACCGGGAAAAGCCAGTCCGGTTCTTC. This gives the protein CASSQDREKPVRFF.

The V and J genes are TRBV4-2 and TRBJ2-3; maybe TRBD1 (6 bases). Germline lookup yields CDR1 LGHNA and CDR2 YNFKEQ. V was trimmed by 3 bases and J by 2 bases, leaving 24 bases between them. There are 19 residues in the CDR3. DNA of the CDR3: TGTGCCAGCAGCCACAACCCAACGACGACAGGAGACGACACAGATACGCAGTATTTT. Translating gives CASSHNPTTTGDDTDTQYF.

The chain combines TRBV20-1 with TRBJ1-2; weak D call: TRBD1 (5 bases). The V gene's germline CDR1 is DFQATT and CDR2 SNEGSKA (reference sequence). The CDR3 is 15 amino acids. Trimming took off 0 bases at V and 2 bases at J, with 13 bases between the two ends. CDR3 loop: CSARDSPDKNYGYTF. CDR3 sequence (DNA): TGCAGTGCTAGAGATTCTCCGGACAAGAACTATGGCTACACCTTC.

The chain recombines TRBV4-2 with TRBJ2-1; possible D gene TRBD2, 6 bases. CDR1 is LGHNA, CDR2 YNFKEQ, per germline. The CDR3 runs 16 residues. V lost 1 base and J 5 bases, leaving 15 bases between the germline ends. As DNA, the CDR3 is TGTGCCAGCAGCCAAGGAAAGACCGGGACTGACAATGAGCAGTTCTTC. Encoded protein: CASSQGKTGTDNEQFF.

The chain links TRBV20-1 to TRBJ1-1; 7 nucleotides align to TRBD1. The J segment lost 1 base and the V segment lost 6 bases, leaving 5 bases of the junction unmatched. This CDR3 comprises 13 residues. Germline V gene data show CDR1 as DFQATT and CDR2 as SNEGSKA (reference sequence). CDR3 sequence (DNA): TGCAGTGCCCCGACAGGGCGGAACACTGAAGCTTTCTTT. Its translation is CSAPTGRNTEAFF.

Notes on this clonotype: An end of the junction does not agree with germline; a read error may underlie this. The gene calls are TRBV12-3 or TRBV12-4 and TRBJ2-7; the D gene is possibly TRBD1 (6 bases). The CDR3 sequence is 12 residues long. The CDR3 DNA reads TGTGCCAGCAGTACGGACAGTTACGAGCGGTACTTC. Its translation: CASSTDSYERYF.

A few counts support this clonotype. The chain's CDR3 is CSARPKGLIYNEQFF. The CDR3 nucleotides read TGCAGTGCTAGACCAAAGGGACTAATCTACAATGAGCAGTTCTTC. V and J are TRBV20-1 and TRBJ2-1; 7 nucleotides match TRBD2. J lost 3 bases, V lost 2 bases, and 7 bases had no gene match. This CDR3 contains 15 residues. Germline lookup yields CDR1 DFQATT and CDR2 SNEGSKA (reference sequence).

Here the CDR3 DNA reads TGTGCCAGCAGCCCCGCGCGGACTCTCCTCAATGAGCAGTTCTTC. Translation: CASSPARTLLNEQFF. This chain connects TRBV7-2 to TRBJ2-1, with TRBD2 as a possible D gene (5 bases). The CDR3 sequence is 15 residues long. Germline assignment: CDR1 SGHTA and CDR2 FQGNSA. Trimming stripped 5 bases from V and 6 bases from J, with 17 bases between.

This clonotype occurred a few times. The rearrangement links TRBV7-2 to TRBJ2-5; no reliable D call. V lost 5 bases, J lost 1 base, and 8 bases lay in between. Germline CDR1 is SGHTA and CDR2 is FQGNSA. The CDR3 covers 13 residues. CDR3 amino acids: CASSPDPQETQYF. Here the CDR3 DNA reads TGTGCCAGCAGCCCGGATCCCCAAGAGACCCAGTACTTC.

In regard to this clonotype: A much bigger clone sits one base away, suggesting this may be a read error. The chain links TRBV5-7 to TRBJ2-1; TRBD2 might be the D (6 bases). TRBV5-7 counts as an open reading frame of uncertain function. The CDR3 extends over 16 amino acids. This CDR3 reads CASSFGSPSSYNERFF. The CDR3 DNA follows: TGTGCCAGCAGCTTCGGGAGCCCGAGCTCCTACAATGAGCGGTTCTTC.